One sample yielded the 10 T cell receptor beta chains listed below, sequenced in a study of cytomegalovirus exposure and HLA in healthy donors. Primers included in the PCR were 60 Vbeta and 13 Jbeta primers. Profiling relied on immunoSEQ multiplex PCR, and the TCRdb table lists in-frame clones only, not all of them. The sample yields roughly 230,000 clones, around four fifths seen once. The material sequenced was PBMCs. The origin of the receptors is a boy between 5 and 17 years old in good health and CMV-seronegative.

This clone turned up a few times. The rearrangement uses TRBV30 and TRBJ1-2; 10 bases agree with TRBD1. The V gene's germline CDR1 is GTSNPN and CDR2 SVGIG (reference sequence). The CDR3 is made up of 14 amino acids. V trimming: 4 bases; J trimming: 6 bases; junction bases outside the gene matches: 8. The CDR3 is CAWNTGQGGNGYTF. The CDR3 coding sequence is TGTGCCTGGAACACCGGACAGGGGGGAAATGGCTACACCTTC.

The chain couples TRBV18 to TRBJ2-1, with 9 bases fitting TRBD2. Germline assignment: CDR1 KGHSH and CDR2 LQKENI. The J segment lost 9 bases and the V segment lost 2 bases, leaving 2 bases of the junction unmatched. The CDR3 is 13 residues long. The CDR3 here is CASSPSREGEQFF. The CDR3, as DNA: TGTGCCAGCTCACCATCGCGGGAGGGTGAGCAGTTCTTC.

CDR3: CASSLEGLGGTQYF. The CDR3 DNA follows: TGTGCCAGCAGCTTAGAGGGACTGGGAGGGACCCAGTACTTC. The V call is TRBV11-2, the J call TRBJ2-5, with D possibly TRBD2 on 6 matching bases. The V gene's germline CDR1 is SGHAT and CDR2 FQNNGV. V lost 0 bases and J 7 bases, leaving 12 bases between the germline ends. The CDR3 covers 14 residues.

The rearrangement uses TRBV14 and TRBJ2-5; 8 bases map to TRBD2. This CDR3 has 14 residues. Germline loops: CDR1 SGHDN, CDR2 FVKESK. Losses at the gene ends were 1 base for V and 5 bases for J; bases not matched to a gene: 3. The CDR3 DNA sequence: TGTGCCAGCAGCCAAGGAGGCGGGGGGGAGACCCAGTACTTC. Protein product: CASSQGGGGETQYF.

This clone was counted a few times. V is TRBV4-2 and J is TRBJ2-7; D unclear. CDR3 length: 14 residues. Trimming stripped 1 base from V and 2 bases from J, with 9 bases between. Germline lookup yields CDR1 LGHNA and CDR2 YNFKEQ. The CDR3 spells CASSQAATTYEQYF. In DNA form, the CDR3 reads TGTGCCAGCAGCCAAGCTGCTACTACCTACGAGCAGTACTTC.

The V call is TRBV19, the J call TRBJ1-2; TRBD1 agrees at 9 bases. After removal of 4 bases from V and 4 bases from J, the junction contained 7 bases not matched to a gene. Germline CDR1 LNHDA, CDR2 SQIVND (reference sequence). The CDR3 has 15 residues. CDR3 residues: CASSTGQGNGYGYTF. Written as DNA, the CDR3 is TGTGCCAGTAGTACCGGACAGGGGAACGGCTATGGCTACACCTTC. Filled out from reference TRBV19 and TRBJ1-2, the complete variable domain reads DGGITQSPKYLFRKEGQNVTLSCEQNLNHDAMYWYRQDPGQGLRLIYYSQIVNDFQKGDIAEGYSVSREKKESFPLTVTSAQKNPTAFYLCASSTGQGNGYGYTFGSGTRLTVV.

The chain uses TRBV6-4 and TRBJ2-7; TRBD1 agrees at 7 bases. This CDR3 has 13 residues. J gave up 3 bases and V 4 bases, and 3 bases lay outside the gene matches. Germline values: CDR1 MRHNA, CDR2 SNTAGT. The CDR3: CASSVDRDYEQYF. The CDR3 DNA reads TGTGCCAGCAGTGTCGACAGGGACTACGAGCAGTACTTC.

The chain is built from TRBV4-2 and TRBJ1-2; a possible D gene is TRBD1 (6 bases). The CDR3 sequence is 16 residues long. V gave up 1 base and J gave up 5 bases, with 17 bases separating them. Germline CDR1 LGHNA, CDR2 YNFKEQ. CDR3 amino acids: CASSQGWAGARYGYTF. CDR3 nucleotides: TGTGCCAGCAGCCAAGGGTGGGCGGGGGCGAGGTATGGCTACACCTTC.

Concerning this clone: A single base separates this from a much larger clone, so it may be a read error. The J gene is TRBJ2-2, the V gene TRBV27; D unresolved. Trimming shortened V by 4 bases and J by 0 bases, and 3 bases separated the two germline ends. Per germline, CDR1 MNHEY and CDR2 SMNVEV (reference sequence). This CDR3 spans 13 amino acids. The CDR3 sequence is CASSSTNTGELFF. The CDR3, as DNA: TGTGCCAGCAGTTCCACGAACACCGGGGAGCTGTTTTTT.

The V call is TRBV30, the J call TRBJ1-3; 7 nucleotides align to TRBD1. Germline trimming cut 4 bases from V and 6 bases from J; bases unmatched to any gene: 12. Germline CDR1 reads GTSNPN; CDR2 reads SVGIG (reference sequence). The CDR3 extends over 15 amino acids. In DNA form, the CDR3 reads TGTGCCTGGAACGAAGAGGGACAGCCTGTAAACACCATATATTTT. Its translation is CAWNEEGQPVNTIYF.